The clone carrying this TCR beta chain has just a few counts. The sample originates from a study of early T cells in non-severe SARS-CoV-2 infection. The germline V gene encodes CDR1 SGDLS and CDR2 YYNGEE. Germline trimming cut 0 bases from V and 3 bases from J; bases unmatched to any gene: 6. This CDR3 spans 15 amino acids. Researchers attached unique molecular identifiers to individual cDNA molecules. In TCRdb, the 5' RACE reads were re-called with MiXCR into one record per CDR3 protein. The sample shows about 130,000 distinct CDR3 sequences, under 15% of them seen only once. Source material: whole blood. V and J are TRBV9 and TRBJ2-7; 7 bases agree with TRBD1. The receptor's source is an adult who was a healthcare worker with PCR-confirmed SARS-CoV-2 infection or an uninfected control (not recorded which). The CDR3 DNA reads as TGTGCCAGCAGCGTAGGGGGACAGATAAACTACGAGCAGTACTTC. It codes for CASSVGGQINYEQYF.